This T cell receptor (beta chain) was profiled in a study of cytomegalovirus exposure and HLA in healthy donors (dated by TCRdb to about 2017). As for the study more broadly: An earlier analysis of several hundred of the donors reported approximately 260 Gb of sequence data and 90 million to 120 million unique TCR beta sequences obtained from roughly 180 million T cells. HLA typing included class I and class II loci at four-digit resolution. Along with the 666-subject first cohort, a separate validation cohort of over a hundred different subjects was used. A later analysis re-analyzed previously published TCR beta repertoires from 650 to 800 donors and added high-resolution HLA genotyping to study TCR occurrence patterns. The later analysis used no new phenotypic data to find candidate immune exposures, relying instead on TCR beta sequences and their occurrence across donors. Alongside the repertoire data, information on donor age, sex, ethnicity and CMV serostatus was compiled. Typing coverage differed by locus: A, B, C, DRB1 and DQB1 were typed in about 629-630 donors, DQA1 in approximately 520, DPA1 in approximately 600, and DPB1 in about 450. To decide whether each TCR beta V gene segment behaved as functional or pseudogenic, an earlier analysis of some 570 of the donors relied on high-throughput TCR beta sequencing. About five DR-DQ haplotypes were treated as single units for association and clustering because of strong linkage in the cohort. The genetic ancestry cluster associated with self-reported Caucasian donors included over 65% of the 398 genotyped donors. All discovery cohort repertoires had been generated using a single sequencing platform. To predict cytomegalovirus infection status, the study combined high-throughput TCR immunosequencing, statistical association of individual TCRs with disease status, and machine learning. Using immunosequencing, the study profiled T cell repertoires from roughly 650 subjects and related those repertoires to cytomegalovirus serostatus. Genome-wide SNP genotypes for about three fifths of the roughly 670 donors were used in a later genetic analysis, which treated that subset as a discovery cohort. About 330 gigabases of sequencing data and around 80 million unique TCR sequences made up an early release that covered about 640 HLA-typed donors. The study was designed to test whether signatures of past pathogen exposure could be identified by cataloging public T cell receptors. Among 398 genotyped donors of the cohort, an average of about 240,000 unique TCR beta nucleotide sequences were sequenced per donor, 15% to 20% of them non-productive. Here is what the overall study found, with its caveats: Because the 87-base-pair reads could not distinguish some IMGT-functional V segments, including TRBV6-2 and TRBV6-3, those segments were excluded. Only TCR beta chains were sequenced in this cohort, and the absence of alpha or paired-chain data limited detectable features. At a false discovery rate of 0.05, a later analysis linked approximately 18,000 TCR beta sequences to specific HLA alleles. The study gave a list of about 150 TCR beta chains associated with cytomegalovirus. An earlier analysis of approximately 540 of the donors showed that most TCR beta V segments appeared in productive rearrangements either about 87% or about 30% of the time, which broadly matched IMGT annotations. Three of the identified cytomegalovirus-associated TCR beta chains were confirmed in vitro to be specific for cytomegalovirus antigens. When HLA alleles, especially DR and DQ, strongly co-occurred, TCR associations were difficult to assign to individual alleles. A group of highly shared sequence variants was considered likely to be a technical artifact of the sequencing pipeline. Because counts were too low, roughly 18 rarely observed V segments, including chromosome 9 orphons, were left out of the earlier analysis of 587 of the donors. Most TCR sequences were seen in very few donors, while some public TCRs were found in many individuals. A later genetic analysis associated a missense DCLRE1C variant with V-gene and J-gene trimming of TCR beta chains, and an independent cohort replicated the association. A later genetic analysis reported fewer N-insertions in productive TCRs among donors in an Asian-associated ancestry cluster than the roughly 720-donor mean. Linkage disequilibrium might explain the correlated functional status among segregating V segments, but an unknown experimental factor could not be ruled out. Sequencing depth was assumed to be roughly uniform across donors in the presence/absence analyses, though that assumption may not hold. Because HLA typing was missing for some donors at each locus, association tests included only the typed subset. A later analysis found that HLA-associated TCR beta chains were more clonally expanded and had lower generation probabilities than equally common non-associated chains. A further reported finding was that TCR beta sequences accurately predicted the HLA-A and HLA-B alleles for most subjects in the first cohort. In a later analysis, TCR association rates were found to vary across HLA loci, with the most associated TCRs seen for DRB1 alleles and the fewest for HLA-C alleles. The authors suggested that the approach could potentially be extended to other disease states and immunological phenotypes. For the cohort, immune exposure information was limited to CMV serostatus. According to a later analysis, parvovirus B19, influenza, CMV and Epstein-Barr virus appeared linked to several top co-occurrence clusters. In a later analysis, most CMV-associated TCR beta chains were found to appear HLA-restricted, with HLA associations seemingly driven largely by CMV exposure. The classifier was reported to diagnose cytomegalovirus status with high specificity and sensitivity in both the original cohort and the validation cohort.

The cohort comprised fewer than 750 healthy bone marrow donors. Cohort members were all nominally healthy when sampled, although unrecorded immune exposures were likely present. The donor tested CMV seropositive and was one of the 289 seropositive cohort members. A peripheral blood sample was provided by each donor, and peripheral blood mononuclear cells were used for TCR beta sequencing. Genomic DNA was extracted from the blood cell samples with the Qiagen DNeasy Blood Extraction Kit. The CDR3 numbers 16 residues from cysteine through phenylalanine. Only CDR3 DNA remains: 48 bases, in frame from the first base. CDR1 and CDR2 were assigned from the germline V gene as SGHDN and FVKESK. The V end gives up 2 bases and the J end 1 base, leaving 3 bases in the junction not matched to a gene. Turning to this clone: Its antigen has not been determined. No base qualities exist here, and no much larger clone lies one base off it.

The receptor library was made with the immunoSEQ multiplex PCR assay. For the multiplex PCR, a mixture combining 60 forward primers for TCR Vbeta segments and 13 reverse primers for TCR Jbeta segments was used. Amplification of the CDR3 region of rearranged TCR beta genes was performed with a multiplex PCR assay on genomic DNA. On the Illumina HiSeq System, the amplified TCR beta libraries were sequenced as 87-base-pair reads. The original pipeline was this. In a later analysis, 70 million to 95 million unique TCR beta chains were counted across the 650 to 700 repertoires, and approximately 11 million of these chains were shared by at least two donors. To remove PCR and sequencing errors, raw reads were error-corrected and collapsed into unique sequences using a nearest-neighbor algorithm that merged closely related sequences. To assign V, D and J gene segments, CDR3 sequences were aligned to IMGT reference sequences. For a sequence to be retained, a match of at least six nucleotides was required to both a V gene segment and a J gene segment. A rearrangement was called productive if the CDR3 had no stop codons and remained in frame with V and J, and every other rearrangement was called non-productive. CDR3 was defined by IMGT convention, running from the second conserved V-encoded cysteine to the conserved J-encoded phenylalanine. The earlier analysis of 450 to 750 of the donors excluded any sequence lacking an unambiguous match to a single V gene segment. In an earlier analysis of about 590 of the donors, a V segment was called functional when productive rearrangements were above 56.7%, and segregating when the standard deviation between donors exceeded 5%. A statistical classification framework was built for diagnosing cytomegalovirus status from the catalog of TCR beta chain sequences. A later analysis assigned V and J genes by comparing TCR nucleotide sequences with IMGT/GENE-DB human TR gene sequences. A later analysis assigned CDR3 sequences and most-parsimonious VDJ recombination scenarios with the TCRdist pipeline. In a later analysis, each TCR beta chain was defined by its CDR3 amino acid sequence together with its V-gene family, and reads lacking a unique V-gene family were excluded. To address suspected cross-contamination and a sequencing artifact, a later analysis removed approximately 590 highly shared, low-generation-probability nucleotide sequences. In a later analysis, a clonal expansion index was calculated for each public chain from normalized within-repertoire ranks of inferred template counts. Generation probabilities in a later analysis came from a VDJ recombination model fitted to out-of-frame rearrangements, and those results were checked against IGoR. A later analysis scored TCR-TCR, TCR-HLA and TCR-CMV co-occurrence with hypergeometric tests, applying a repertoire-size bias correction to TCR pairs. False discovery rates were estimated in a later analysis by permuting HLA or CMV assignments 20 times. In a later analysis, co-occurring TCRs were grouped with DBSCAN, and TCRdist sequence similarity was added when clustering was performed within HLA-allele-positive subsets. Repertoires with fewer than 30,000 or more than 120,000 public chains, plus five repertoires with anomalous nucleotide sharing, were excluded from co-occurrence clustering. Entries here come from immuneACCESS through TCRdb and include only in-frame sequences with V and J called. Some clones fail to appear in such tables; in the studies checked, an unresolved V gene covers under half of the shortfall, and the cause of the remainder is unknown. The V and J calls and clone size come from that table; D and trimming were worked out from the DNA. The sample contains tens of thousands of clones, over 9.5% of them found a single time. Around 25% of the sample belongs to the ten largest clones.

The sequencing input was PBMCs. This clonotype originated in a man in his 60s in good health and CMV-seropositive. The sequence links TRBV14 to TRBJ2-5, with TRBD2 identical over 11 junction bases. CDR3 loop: CASSQLTSGVQETQYF. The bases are TGTGCCAGCAGCCAACTGACTAGCGGGGTCCAAGAGACCCAGTACTTC.